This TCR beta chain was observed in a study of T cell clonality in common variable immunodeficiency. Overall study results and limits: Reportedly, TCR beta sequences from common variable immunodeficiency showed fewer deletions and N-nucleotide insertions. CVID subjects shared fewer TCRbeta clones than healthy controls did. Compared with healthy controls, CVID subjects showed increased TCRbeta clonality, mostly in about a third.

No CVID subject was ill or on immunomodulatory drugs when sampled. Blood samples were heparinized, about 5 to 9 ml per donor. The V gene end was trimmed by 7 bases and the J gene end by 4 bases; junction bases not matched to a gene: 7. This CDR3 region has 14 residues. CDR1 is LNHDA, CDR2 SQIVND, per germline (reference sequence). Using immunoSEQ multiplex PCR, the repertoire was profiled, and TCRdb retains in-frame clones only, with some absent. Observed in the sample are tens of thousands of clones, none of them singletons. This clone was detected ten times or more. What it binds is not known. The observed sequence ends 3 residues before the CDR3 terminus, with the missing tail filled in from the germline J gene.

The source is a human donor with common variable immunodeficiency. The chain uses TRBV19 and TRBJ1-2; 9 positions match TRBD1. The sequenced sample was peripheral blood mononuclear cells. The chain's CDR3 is CASKGQGQGYGYTF. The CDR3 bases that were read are TGTGCCAGTAAGGGACAGGGCCAGGGCTATGGC. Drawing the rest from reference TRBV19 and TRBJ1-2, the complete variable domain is DGGITQSPKYLFRKEGQNVTLSCEQNLNHDAMYWYRQDPGQGLRLIYYSQIVNDFQKGDIAEGYSVSREKKESFPLTVTSAQKNPTAFYLCASKGQGQGYGYTFGSGTRLTVV.